Following are 30 T cell receptor beta chains from one sample sequenced in a study of human versus mouse CDR3 diversity and MHC coevolution (dated 2017 in TCRdb). Libraries were made using the immunoSEQ multiplex PCR assay. This immuneACCESS table, as held by TCRdb, lists in-frame sequences with V and J called but not all clones. Of the missing ones, under half trace to an unresolved V gene in checked studies; the others have no known cause. Present in this sample are about 81,000 clones, over 85% of which were seen just once. Clones ranked in the top ten supply approximately 1.5% of the sample. Material for sequencing was naive CD4+ T cells from blood. The sample's cell subset or site label, decoded: CD45RO-negative CD62L-positive naive CD4 T cells. The origin of the receptors is a person aged 30 to 69 in good health.

V gene TRBV7-3 combines with J gene TRBJ2-1, with 9 bases that match TRBD1. This CDR3 has 15 residues. CDR1 and CDR2 (germline): SGHTA, FQGTGA. With 5 bases clipped from V and 10 bases from J, the junction kept 12 bases outside the gene matches. CDR3: CASSRRQGVAREQFF. As DNA, the CDR3 is TGTGCCAGCAGCCGTCGACAGGGGGTGGCTAGAGAGCAGTTCTTC.

The chain joins TRBV10-3 to TRBJ2-3; 11 nucleotides match TRBD2. The length of the CDR3 is 16 residues. After removal of 4 bases from V and 2 bases from J, the junction contained 5 bases not matched to a gene. The germline V gene encodes CDR1 ENHRY and CDR2 SYGVKD. The CDR3 DNA follows: TGTGCCATCAGTGGACTAGCGGGGTCGTACACAGATACGCAGTATTTT. As protein: CAISGLAGSYTDTQYF.

This clone was counted a single time. The V and J genes are TRBV7-9 and TRBJ2-2, with D perhaps matching TRBD2 (6 bases). The CDR3 sequence is 15 residues long. The germline V and J ends were trimmed by 8 bases and 4 bases, with 17 bases remaining between them. Germline lookup yields CDR1 SEHNR and CDR2 FQNEAQ (reference sequence). The chain's CDR3 is CASGGTSLTTGELFF. In nucleotides, the CDR3 is TGTGCCAGCGGAGGGACTTCTCTTACCACCGGGGAGCTGTTTTTT.

The rearrangement links TRBV7-8 to TRBJ1-5; the D gene is possibly TRBD1 (6 bases). CDR1 is SGHVS, CDR2 FQNEAQ, per germline. V was trimmed by 1 base and J by 3 bases, leaving 7 bases between them. CDR3 size: 14 residues. The CDR3 bases are TGTGCCAGCAGCTTAGGGACAGTCAATCAGCCCCAGCATTTT. Protein product: CASSLGTVNQPQHF. Looking up the rest from reference TRBV7-8 and TRBJ1-5 gives the full variable domain: GAGVSQSPRYKVAKRGQDVALRCDPISGHVSLFWYQQALGQGPEFLTYFQNEAQLDKSGLPSDRFFAERPEGSVSTLKIQRTQQEDSAVYLCASSLGTVNQPQHFGDGTRLSIL.

The chain couples TRBV10-3 to TRBJ2-5; D gene ambiguous. CDR1 and CDR2 (germline): ENHRY, SYGVKD. This CDR3 has 15 residues. V lost 0 bases, J lost 1 base, and 9 bases lay in between. The CDR3 region is CAISESGRFQETQYF. DNA of the CDR3: TGTGCCATCAGTGAGTCGGGCAGATTCCAAGAGACCCAGTACTTC.

The CDR3 loop reads CASSLEGAEIYGYTF. The CDR3 DNA is TGTGCCAGCAGCTTGGAAGGGGCAGAGATCTATGGCTACACCTTC. This chain uses TRBV5-4 with TRBJ1-2; maybe TRBD1 (5 bases). Trimming took off 0 bases at V and 4 bases at J, with 13 bases between the two ends. The CDR3 loop spans 15 amino acids. Germline V gene data show CDR1 as SGHNT and CDR2 as YYREEE (reference sequence). Filled out from reference TRBV5-4 and TRBJ1-2, the complete variable domain reads ETGVTQSPTHLIKTRGQQVTLRCSSQSGHNTVSWYQQALGQGPQFIFQYYREEENGRGNFPPRFSGLQFPNYSSELNVNALELDDSALYLCASSLEGAEIYGYTFGSGTRLTVV.

This clone was recorded once. This chain uses TRBV9 with TRBJ2-3; D gene uncertain. Trimming cost V 1 base and J 2 bases, with 8 bases left between them. CDR3 length equals 14 residues. CDR1 and CDR2 (germline): SGDLS, YYNGEE. CDR3 amino acids: CASSVFVSTDTQYF. In DNA, the CDR3 is TGTGCCAGCAGCGTATTTGTATCCACAGATACGCAGTATTTT.

The chain recombines TRBV28 with TRBJ2-5; 7 nucleotides align to TRBD2. The J call could be wrong; TRBJ2-7 is a better fit for the DNA end. CDR1 is MDHEN and CDR2 is SYDVKM in the germline V gene. The CDR3 contains 12 residues. The CDR3 DNA follows: TGTGCCAGCAGTGTCGGGGGGTACGAGCAGTACTTC. Translated: CASSVGGYEQYF.

The rearrangement links TRBV30 to TRBJ1-3; TRBD1 matches at 8 bases. The CDR3 totals 15 residues. V trimming: 2 bases; J trimming: 2 bases; junction bases outside the gene matches: 5. Germline-derived CDR1 and CDR2 are GTSNPN and SVGIG (reference sequence). CDR3 sequence reads: CAWSRTGNAGNTIYF. The CDR3 nucleotides are TGTGCCTGGAGTAGGACAGGGAACGCTGGAAACACCATATATTTT.

As to this clone: The same CDR3 arises from other DNA sequences in this sample as well. The chain combines TRBV7-3 with TRBJ1-6; 7 bases line up with TRBD1. This CDR3 has 14 amino acids. CDR1 and CDR2 (germline): SGHTA, FQGTGA. J was trimmed by 7 bases and V by 4 bases; bases with no gene match: 4. DNA of the CDR3: TGTGCCAGCAGCTCGGGACAGAAAAATTCACCCCTCCACTTT. It is translated as CASSSGQKNSPLHF.

The chain combines TRBV19 with TRBJ2-5; D is possibly TRBD2 (5 bases). Trimming removed 1 base from V and 5 bases from J, with 14 bases in between. CDR3 length equals 15 residues. Germline V gene data show CDR1 as LNHDA and CDR2 as SQIVND (reference sequence). The CDR3 spells CASSIAPGLGETQYF. Here the CDR3 DNA reads TGTGCCAGTAGTATAGCCCCGGGGTTGGGGGAGACCCAGTACTTC.

The rearrangement joins TRBV6-7 to TRBJ2-2, with a tentative D call TRBD2 (5 bases). TRBV6-7 is an ORF, and what it does is uncertain. V was shortened by 0 bases and J by 5 bases, with 16 bases between the two germline ends. The length of the CDR3 is 17 residues. The CDR3 sequence is CASSYSEEGRGTGELFF. The DNA for the CDR3 is TGTGCCAGCAGTTACTCGGAGGAAGGGAGAGGGACCGGGGAGCTGTTTTTT.

This sequence joins TRBV19 and TRBJ2-2, with 11 bases matching TRBD1. From germline, CDR1 is LNHDA and CDR2 SQIVND (reference sequence). The junction had 4 bases not matched to a gene; V was cut back by 5 bases and J by 5 bases. This CDR3 contains 15 residues. DNA of the CDR3: TGTGCCAGTAGTCGGGACAGGGGGGGGACCGGGGAGCTGTTTTTT. This translates into CASSRDRGGTGELFF.

V and J are TRBV6-5 and TRBJ1-2; D may be TRBD1 (5 bases). From germline, CDR1 is MNHEY and CDR2 SVGAGI. The length of the CDR3 is 13 residues. V was trimmed by 5 bases and J by 7 bases, leaving 14 bases between them. This CDR3 is CASSPEGGVGYTF. The CDR3 bases are TGTGCCAGCAGTCCGGAAGGAGGGGTTGGCTACACCTTC.

The chain couples TRBV28 to TRBJ1-4; D might be TRBD1 (6 bases). The V gene's germline CDR1 is MDHEN and CDR2 SYDVKM. CDR3 size: 16 residues. V lost 2 bases to trimming and J lost 4 bases, with 14 bases between them. The CDR3 spells CASSLMEQGRNEKLFF. The CDR3 nucleotides are TGTGCCAGCAGTTTAATGGAGCAGGGGCGTAATGAAAAACTGTTTTTT.

The rearrangement links TRBV5-4 to TRBJ1-1, with TRBD1 as a possible D gene (5 bases). The ends were cut back, 7 bases at V and 4 bases at J, with 20 bases in the middle. The V gene's germline CDR1 is SGHNT and CDR2 YYREEE (reference sequence). The CDR3 is 15 residues long. In DNA form, the CDR3 reads TGTGCCAGCTCCTGGGACCCGGGGGGGAGCACTGAAGCTTTCTTT. It yields the protein CASSWDPGGSTEAFF.

With regard to this clone: Other DNA sequences in the sample encode the same CDR3. J is TRBJ2-3 and V is TRBV30; 10 bases are a match to TRBD2. Germline CDR1 is GTSNPN and CDR2 is SVGIG (reference sequence). V lost 0 bases, J lost 0 bases, and 0 bases stayed unmatched. The CDR3 runs to 15 residues. The CDR3, as DNA: TGTGCCTGGAGTGTACTAGCGGGAAGCACAGATACGCAGTATTTT. This gives the protein CAWSVLAGSTDTQYF.

This chain links TRBV5-1 with TRBJ2-1; D is perhaps TRBD1 (5 bases). Germline CDR1 reads SGHRS; CDR2 reads YFSETQ. Trimming left V 2 bases short and J 0 bases short, with 9 bases between. The length of the CDR3 is 15 residues. In nucleotides, the CDR3 is TGCGCCAGCAGCTTAATAGGGGCCTCCTACAATGAGCAGTTCTTC. Its translation: CASSLIGASYNEQFF.

The chain has TRBV19 and TRBJ2-5; 7 bases line up with TRBD2. Germline CDR1 is LNHDA and CDR2 is SQIVND (reference sequence). The CDR3 contains 14 residues. V was clipped by 4 bases and J by 3 bases; unmatched bases: 5. CDR3 sequence: CASSTGGTKETQYF. The CDR3 DNA reads as TGTGCCAGTAGTACGGGAGGCACTAAAGAGACCCAGTACTTC.

This clone was seen only a few times. J is TRBJ2-5 and V is TRBV5-1; TRBD1 agrees at 9 bases. V gave up 1 base and J gave up 4 bases; unmatched junction bases: 5. Germline V gene sequence: CDR1 SGHRS, CDR2 YFSETQ. This CDR3 comprises 15 residues. The CDR3 DNA sequence: TGCGCCAGCAGCTTGCCACAGGGGGCTATAGAGACCCAGTACTTC. Amino acid sequence: CASSLPQGAIETQYF.

The gene calls are TRBV6-1 and TRBJ1-1; the match to TRBD1 covers 7 bases. Germline V gene lookup returns CDR1 MNHNS and CDR2 SASEGT. The length of the CDR3 is 15 residues. The V segment lost 7 bases and the J segment 1 base; nucleotides outside the gene matches: 9. In nucleotides, the CDR3 is TGTGCCAGCATCCCCCAGGACAGGCGGAACACTGAAGCTTTCTTT. Amino acids: CASIPQDRRNTEAFF.

This chain connects TRBV6-5 to TRBJ2-7; 9 nucleotides match TRBD1. Trimming removed 0 bases from V and 2 bases from J; junction bases left unmatched: 2. Per the germline V gene, CDR1 is MNHEY and CDR2 is SVGAGI. The CDR3 consists of 15 residues. This chain's CDR3 is CASSYSGTGTYEQYF. The CDR3 nucleotides are TGTGCCAGCAGTTACTCCGGGACAGGGACCTACGAGCAGTACTTC.

The chain links TRBV30 to TRBJ2-1; tentatively, D is TRBD2 (6 bases). CDR3 length: 17 amino acids. Per germline, CDR1 GTSNPN and CDR2 SVGIG (reference sequence). V gave up 2 bases and J gave up 9 bases, with 26 bases separating them. CDR3 bases: TGTGCCTGGAGTACGGGGTTTGTGGGAGGCTCCCCGGGTGAGCAGTTCTTC. This codes for CAWSTGFVGGSPGEQFF.

The chain recombines TRBV27 with TRBJ2-7, with a weak D call TRBD2 (7 bases). V dropped 7 bases and J dropped 7 bases, with 23 bases sitting between them. Germline V gene lookup returns CDR1 MNHEY and CDR2 SMNVEV (reference sequence). CDR3 length equals 15 residues. DNA for the CDR3: TGTGCCAGCACTCCTCGGGGGGCCTCTTCTGGGGAGCAGTACTTC. As protein: CASTPRGASSGEQYF.

V gene TRBV27 combines with J gene TRBJ1-1; D is perhaps TRBD1 (5 bases). V lost 3 bases to trimming and J lost 11 bases, with 16 bases between them. This CDR3 has 13 amino acids. Germline V CDR1 and CDR2: MNHEY, SMNVEV (reference sequence). DNA of the CDR3: TGTGCCAGCAGTTTCTGGAGGGACCGAAAGGCTTTCTTT. It codes for CASSFWRDRKAFF.

The gene calls are TRBV28 and TRBJ2-1; 13 bases fit TRBD2. Per germline, CDR1 MDHEN and CDR2 SYDVKM. Unmatched junction bases numbered 11, after V lost 5 bases and J lost 7 bases. This CDR3 has 17 residues. CDR3 in amino acids: CASSPRTSGSLVNEQFF. CDR3 DNA: TGTGCCAGCAGTCCCCGGACTAGCGGGAGCTTAGTAAATGAGCAGTTCTTC.

The chain has TRBV15 and TRBJ2-7, with 10 bases aligning to TRBD1. The V gene's germline CDR1 is LNHNV and CDR2 YYDKDF (reference sequence). The length of the CDR3 is 15 residues. V was pared by 2 bases and J by 7 bases, with 8 bases of the junction left unmatched. CDR3 bases: TGTGCCACCAGCAGATCCGGGACAGGGGTTCTTGAGCAGTACTTC. Its translation is CATSRSGTGVLEQYF. The variable domain in full, completed from reference TRBV15 and TRBJ2-7, reads DAMVIQNPRYQVTQFGKPVTLSCSQTLNHNVMYWYQQKSSQAPKLLFHYYDKDFNNEADTPDNFQSRRPNTSFCFLDIRSPGLGDTAMYLCATSRSGTGVLEQYFGPGTRLTVT.

This chain joins TRBV30 and TRBJ1-2; D uncertain. CDR3 size: 13 residues. The germline gives CDR1 GTSNPN, CDR2 SVGIG (reference sequence). Deletions cut 5 bases from V and 2 bases from J, with 12 bases between. The CDR3 DNA follows: TGTGCCTGGGGGCTGAAAAGGAACTATGGCTACACCTTC. Protein product: CAWGLKRNYGYTF.

This clone was detected only once. This chain uses TRBV27 with TRBJ1-1; 8 bases agree with TRBD1. V trimming: 3 bases; J trimming: 10 bases; junction bases outside the gene matches: 10. The germline gives CDR1 MNHEY, CDR2 SMNVEV (reference sequence). This CDR3 is 14 amino acids long. The CDR3 region is CASSFRDRSRGAFF. CDR3 sequence (DNA): TGTGCCAGCAGTTTCCGGGACAGGTCAAGGGGAGCTTTCTTT.

The chain uses TRBV7-2 and TRBJ2-1; 7 nucleotides match TRBD1. The CDR3 sequence is 15 residues long. Per germline, CDR1 SGHTA and CDR2 FQGNSA. V lost 7 bases to trimming and J lost 4 bases; unmatched junction nucleotides: 10. CDR3 sequence reads: CASMPQGDRYNEQFF. The CDR3 DNA reads as TGTGCCAGCATGCCCCAGGGGGATAGGTACAATGAGCAGTTCTTC. Based on the CDR3 plus reference TRBV7-2 and TRBJ2-1, the full variable domain is GAGVSQSPSNKVTEKGKDVELRCDPISGHTALYWYRQSLGQGLEFLIYFQGNSAPDKSGLPSDRFSAERTGGSVSTLTIQRTQQEDSAVYLCASMPQGDRYNEQFFGPGTRLTVL.